Sequencing of this T cell receptor beta chain was carried out in a study of monozygotic twins with inflammatory bowel disease. Germline lookup yields CDR1 SGHNT and CDR2 YENEEA. The CDR3 contains 12 residues. The TCR libraries each used total RNA (about 4,000 ng per library). The template-switching step introduced UMIs that carried a 6-nucleotide sample barcode. TCRdb reprocessed the 5' RACE reads and reports one entry per CDR3 protein, with no DNA. Its clone listing holds some 450,000 distinct CDR3 sequences. Points from the study as a whole: Backing was not found for a single strong signal or clonotype associated with IBD.

Comment on this clonotype: Its antigen is currently unknown.

This TCR was sampled from a human donor with ulcerative colitis or Crohn's disease, or a healthy co-twin of an affected twin (not recorded which). The sequenced material came from blood. The J gene is TRBJ2-7, the V gene TRBV11-3; the TCRdb call, TRBD1, lacks DNA for checking. The CDR3 is CASSPWSGEQYF. The full variable domain, its missing parts supplied by reference TRBV11-3 and TRBJ2-7, is EAGVVQSPRYKIIEKKQPVAFWCNPISGHNTLYWYLQNLGQGPELLIRYENEEAVDDSQLPKDRFSAERLKGVDSTLKIQPAELGDSAVYLCASSPWSGEQYFGPGTRLTVT.